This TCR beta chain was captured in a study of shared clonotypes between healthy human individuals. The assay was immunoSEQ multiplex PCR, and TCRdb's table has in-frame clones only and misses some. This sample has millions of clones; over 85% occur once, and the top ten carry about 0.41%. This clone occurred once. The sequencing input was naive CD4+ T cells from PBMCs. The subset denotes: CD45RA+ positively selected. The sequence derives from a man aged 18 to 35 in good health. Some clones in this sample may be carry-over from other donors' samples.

DNA of the CDR3: TGCGCCAGCAGCTTTGACCCTGGCTCCTACAATGAGCAGTTCTTC. Translated, it gives CASSFDPGSYNEQFF. The V and J genes are TRBV5-1 and TRBJ2-1; D is undetermined. Trimming pared 2 bases from V and 0 bases from J, leaving 9 bases between. Per the germline V gene, CDR1 is SGHRS and CDR2 is YFSETQ. The CDR3 length is 15 residues.